The 27 T cell receptor beta chains below all came from one sample that was sequenced in a study of control samples from healthy donors and cancer patients. TCRdb's copy holds only in-frame clones and misses some; the assay was immunoSEQ multiplex PCR. The sample has 180,000 or so clones, around 93% seen once; the top ten hold about 4%. Sequenced: blood. Source of these receptors: a woman in her fifties or sixties in good health.

V and J are TRBV9 and TRBJ2-4, with 9 bases matching TRBD1. This CDR3 comprises 17 residues. V was clipped by 4 bases and J by 7 bases; unmatched bases: 15. From germline, CDR1 is SGDLS and CDR2 YYNGEE. CDR3: CASSPSQQGAGANIQYF. The CDR3 DNA is TGTGCCAGCAGCCCGTCGCAACAGGGGGCTGGTGCGAACATTCAGTACTTC.

This clone appeared once. The chain uses TRBV30 and TRBJ2-3, with 8 bases that match TRBD2. Trimming took 6 bases from V and 2 from J; bases not matched to a gene: 10. Germline V gene data show CDR1 as GTSNPN and CDR2 as SVGIG (reference sequence). The CDR3 length is 15 residues. CDR3 residues: CACTSGGGITDTQYF. As DNA, the CDR3 is TGTGCCTGTACATCCGGGGGGGGCATCACAGATACGCAGTATTTT.

The genes are TRBV2 and TRBJ1-2, with D perhaps matching TRBD1 (5 bases). V shed 6 bases and J shed 2 bases, with 19 bases lying between them. The germline gives CDR1 SNHLY, CDR2 FYNNEI. The CDR3 contains 16 residues. CDR3 sequence: CASRLGGAVGNYGYTF. The CDR3 DNA reads TGTGCCAGCAGGCTTGGAGGGGCGGTTGGCAACTATGGCTACACCTTC.

The V gene is TRBV29-1, the J gene TRBJ1-6; TRBD1 might be the D (6 bases). This CDR3 comprises 15 residues. V was clipped by 7 bases and J by 7 bases, with 20 bases between them. In germline, CDR1 is SQVTM, CDR2 ANQGSEA. In nucleotides, the CDR3 is TGCAGCGCCCAAACAACAGGGTTGGAGAATTCACCCCTCCACTTT. It yields the protein CSAQTTGLENSPLHF.

V is TRBV6-2 or TRBV6-3 and J is TRBJ1-1, with 7 bases that match TRBD1. The CDR3 has 18 amino acids. Germline V gene data show CDR1 as MNHEY and CDR2 as SVGEGT. The V gene end was trimmed by 2 bases and the J gene end by 1 base; junction bases not matched to a gene: 13. CDR3 nucleotides: TGTGCCAGCAGTTACCCCGCGGGACAGCCCCATCGGAACACTGAAGCTTTCTTT. Amino acids: CASSYPAGQPHRNTEAFF.

The rearrangement links TRBV9 to TRBJ2-1, with D perhaps matching TRBD1 (6 bases). CDR3 length equals 13 residues. CDR1 SGDLS and CDR2 YYNGEE come from the germline V gene. V gave up 3 bases and J gave up 5 bases, with 9 bases separating them. CDR3 in DNA: TGTGCCAGCAGCGGGGGGACACACAATGAGCAGTTCTTC. Translating gives CASSGGTHNEQFF.

The CDR3 DNA sequence: TGTGCCAGCAGGAGGGGGATAGGAAGGAACACTGAAGCTTTCTTT. It encodes CASRRGIGRNTEAFF. The genes are TRBV6-5 and TRBJ1-1; D possibly corresponds to TRBD1 (6 bases). From germline, CDR1 is MNHEY and CDR2 SVGAGI. This CDR3 is built from 15 residues. Deletions cut 6 bases from V and 1 base from J, with 15 bases between.

The CDR3: CASSQVANSPLHF. CDR3 DNA: TGCGCCAGCAGCCAAGTTGCTAATTCACCCCTCCACTTT. This chain connects TRBV4-3 to TRBJ1-6; D is uncertain. Trimming stripped 1 base from V and 6 bases from J, with 4 bases between. Germline CDR1 and CDR2: LGHNA and YSLEER. The CDR3 runs 13 residues.

This chain connects TRBV5-5 to TRBJ1-2; 10 bases match TRBD1. This CDR3 spans 18 amino acids. Looked up from germline, CDR1 is SGHKS and CDR2 is YYEKEE (reference sequence). V shed 5 bases, J shed 4 bases, and the junction held 17 bases outside the gene matches. The CDR3 DNA sequence: TGTGCCAGCAGGCGGGCGGGACAGGGGCCCGATTTGGTCTATGGCTACACCTTC. Its translation is CASRRAGQGPDLVYGYTF.

This clone was seen only once. The chain has TRBV2 and TRBJ1-6; D possibly corresponds to TRBD1 (6 bases). Trimming pared 4 bases from V and 10 bases from J, leaving 11 bases between. CDR1 is SNHLY and CDR2 is FYNNEI in the germline V gene. The CDR3 totals 13 residues. The CDR3: CASSGQGHSPLHF. The CDR3 DNA follows: TGTGCCAGCAGTGGGCAGGGGCACTCACCCCTCCACTTT.

This chain connects TRBV11-2 to TRBJ2-7, with D hard to call. CDR1 and CDR2 (germline): SGHAT, FQNNGV. Deletions cut 1 base from V and 6 bases from J, with 4 bases between. The CDR3 spans 11 residues. In DNA form, the CDR3 reads TGTGCCAGCAGCTTAGTCTCCGAGCAGTACTTC. It encodes CASSLVSEQYF.

The V call is TRBV4-3, the J call TRBJ1-2; the match to TRBD1 covers 9 bases. Germline assignment: CDR1 LGHNA and CDR2 YSLEER. The CDR3 covers 15 residues. The junction had 8 bases not matched to a gene; V was cut back by 4 bases and J by 5 bases. CDR3 coding DNA: TGCGCCAGCAGCCCCTCTCCCGGGACAGGGTATGGCTACACCTTC. Translation gives CASSPSPGTGYGYTF.

In regard to this clone: Distinct nucleotide sequences in the sample also encode this CDR3. The V and J genes are TRBV19 and TRBJ1-6, with D possibly being TRBD1 (6 bases). V lost 3 bases, J lost 8 bases, and 11 bases lay in between. The CDR3 extends over 14 amino acids. Germline assignment: CDR1 LNHDA and CDR2 SQIVND (reference sequence). The CDR3 region has the DNA TGTGCCAGTAGTATCGGGCAGGGGTATTCACCCCTCCACTTT. This encodes CASSIGQGYSPLHF.

This chain joins TRBV21-1 and TRBJ1-6. TRBV21-1 is labeled a pseudogene. CDR3 length equals 12 residues. In DNA form, the CDR3 reads TGTGCCAGCAGCCTATACGACTCACCCCTCCACTTT. Amino acid sequence: CASSLYDSPLHF.

V and J are TRBV25-1 and TRBJ1-2, with D perhaps TRBD1 (6 bases). Deletions cut 5 bases from V and 3 bases from J, with 10 bases between. This CDR3 is built from 13 residues. Germline CDR1 and CDR2: MGHDK and SYGVNS. The chain's CDR3 is CASSYRADYGYTF. As DNA, the CDR3 is TGTGCCAGCAGTTACAGGGCAGACTATGGCTACACCTTC.

This rearrangement joins TRBV2 to TRBJ1-1; 8 nucleotides match TRBD1. The germline gives CDR1 SNHLY, CDR2 FYNNEI. There are 14 residues in the CDR3. V shed 6 bases, J shed 7 bases, and the junction held 10 bases outside the gene matches. Here the CDR3 DNA reads TGTGCCAGCAGGGAACGGGACAGGAGCATTGAAGCTTTCTTT. Its protein is CASRERDRSIEAFF.

The chain has TRBV2 and TRBJ2-7; 15 bases fit TRBD2. V gave up 6 bases and J gave up 0 bases; unmatched junction bases: 12. The germline gives CDR1 SNHLY, CDR2 FYNNEI. The CDR3 runs to 19 residues. The CDR3 nucleotides read TGTGCCAGCAGAACCCCCGGGACTAGCGGGGGGCCTAGCTCCTACGAGCAGTACTTC. It codes for CASRTPGTSGGPSSYEQYF.

This rearrangement joins TRBV29-1 to TRBJ1-1; maybe TRBD1 (5 bases). The CDR3 extends over 12 amino acids. Germline assignment: CDR1 SQVTM and CDR2 ANQGSEA. V lost 4 bases and J 0 bases, leaving 6 bases between the germline ends. CDR3 loop: CSVVTVNTEAFF. CDR3 DNA sequence: TGCAGCGTTGTGACAGTGAACACTGAAGCTTTCTTT.

This clone was found once. The V call is TRBV9, the J call TRBJ1-4; the D is unclear. With 0 bases removed from V and 7 bases from J, the gap between germline ends came to 13 bases. The germline V gene encodes CDR1 SGDLS and CDR2 YYNGEE. The CDR3 loop spans 15 amino acids. DNA for the CDR3: TGTGCCAGCAGCGTAGTAGCAGGTCCGGGTGAAAAACTGTTTTTT. Encoded protein: CASSVVAGPGEKLFF. The variable domain in full, with the rest retrieved from reference TRBV9 and TRBJ1-4, is DSGVTQTPKHLITATGQRVTLRCSPRSGDLSVYWYQQSLDQGLQFLIQYYNGEERAKGNILERFSAQQFPDLHSELNLSSLELGDSALYFCASSVVAGPGEKLFFGSGTQLSVL.

The V and J genes are TRBV6-2 or TRBV6-3 and TRBJ2-3, with D possibly TRBD1 on 5 matching bases. The CDR3 spans 13 residues. The V end was cut by 6 bases, the J end by 6 bases, with 13 bases between. Germline V CDR1 and CDR2: MNHEY, SVGEGT. Here the CDR3 reads CASSSAGSDTQYF. CDR3 DNA sequence: TGTGCCAGCAGCAGTGCAGGGTCGGATACGCAGTATTTT.

CDR3 in DNA: TGCGCCAGCAGCCAAGATTTAGCGGGGGGGCCAATGGATGAGCAGTTCTTC. Its protein product is CASSQDLAGGPMDEQFF. V gene TRBV4-3 combines with J gene TRBJ2-1; TRBD2 matches at 11 bases. CDR1 and CDR2 (germline): LGHNA, YSLEER. V was pared by 0 bases and J by 8 bases, with 9 bases of the junction left unmatched. The CDR3 has 17 residues.

As concerns this clone: Germline and junction disagree at one end, which may indicate a read error. V usage is TRBV7-7 and J usage is TRBJ2-5; D unresolved. CDR1 and CDR2 from the germline V gene are SSHAT and FNYEAQ (reference sequence). The CDR3 extends over 13 amino acids. CDR3 nucleotide sequence: TGTGCTAGCAGCCGACGACAAGAAGAGACCCAGTACTTC. Its translation: CASSRRQEETQYF.

This sequence joins TRBV9 and TRBJ2-6; TRBD1 aligns across 8 bases. Germline V gene sequence: CDR1 SGDLS, CDR2 YYNGEE. V dropped 1 base and J dropped 0; count of bases not matched to a gene: 6. This CDR3 comprises 18 residues. CDR3 in amino acids: CASSVSGGKYSGANVLTF. In DNA, the CDR3 is TGTGCCAGCAGCGTATCAGGGGGCAAATACTCTGGGGCCAACGTCCTGACTTTC.

The chain carries TRBV12-3 or TRBV12-4 and TRBJ2-1; tentative D call: TRBD1 (6 bases). This CDR3 spans 13 amino acids. V lost 3 bases and J 10 bases, leaving 13 bases between the germline ends. CDR3 nucleotide sequence: TGTGCCAGCAGTTTTGCAGGGGCTGGGGAGCAGTTCTTC. Its protein is CASSFAGAGEQFF.

There are many counts of this clone. V is TRBV12-3 or TRBV12-4 and J is TRBJ2-6; D gene ambiguous. This CDR3 is built from 12 residues. Trimming took off 8 bases at V and 2 bases at J, with 4 bases between the two ends. Here the CDR3 DNA reads TGTGCCAGCTGTCCTGGGGCCAACGTCCTGACTTTC. Protein product: CASCPGANVLTF.

Written as DNA, the CDR3 is TGTGCCAGCAGCGTTTCGGGCGCTTCGAATTGGGATACGCAGTATTTT. Its protein product is CASSVSGASNWDTQYF. V and J are TRBV9 and TRBJ2-3; D is uncertain. The CDR3 is 16 amino acids. Trimming removed 2 bases from V and 6 bases from J, with 19 bases in between. The V gene's germline CDR1 is SGDLS and CDR2 YYNGEE.

The chain carries TRBV6-5 and TRBJ2-1; 7 positions agree with TRBD1. V was pared by 6 bases and J by 0 bases, with 5 bases of the junction left unmatched. Germline assignment: CDR1 MNHEY and CDR2 SVGAGI. CDR3 size: 15 residues. As DNA, the CDR3 is TGTGCCAGCAGGATACAGGGGAACTCCTACAATGAGCAGTTCTTC. This encodes CASRIQGNSYNEQFF.